These 32 T cell receptor beta chains were sequenced from one sample in a study of PD-1 blockade in classical Hodgkin lymphoma. Generated by immunoSEQ multiplex PCR, the TCRdb table keeps only in-frame clones and is missing some. The sample yields tens of thousands of clones, about 88% seen once. Time point denoted: newly diagnosed, previously untreated cHL patient sample. It was by magnetic negative selection that CD4+ T cells were purified from thawed PBMCs. What was sequenced was CD4+ T cells from blood. These receptors all come from a human donor with classical Hodgkin lymphoma.

This chain uses TRBV9 with TRBJ2-2; the D is unclear. CDR1 and CDR2 from the germline V gene are SGDLS and YYNGEE. Trimming left V 0 bases short and J 5 bases short, with 5 bases between. There are 13 residues in the CDR3. CDR3 coding DNA: TGTGCCAGCAGCGTAGCGGCGACCGGGGAGCTGTTTTTT. Protein: CASSVAATGELFF.

V is TRBV7-9 and J is TRBJ2-7, with 9 bases matching TRBD1. CDR1 is SEHNR, CDR2 FQNEAQ, per germline (reference sequence). V dropped 1 base and J dropped 0; count of bases not matched to a gene: 1. CDR3 length equals 15 residues. The CDR3: CASSLGGQGSYEQYF. CDR3 nucleotides: TGTGCCAGCAGCTTAGGGGGACAGGGCTCCTACGAGCAGTACTTC.

The V call is TRBV19, the J call TRBJ1-2; 10 nucleotides line up with TRBD1. From germline, CDR1 is LNHDA and CDR2 SQIVND (reference sequence). The CDR3 loop spans 17 amino acids. V lost 4 bases, J lost 3 bases, and 11 bases stayed unmatched. The CDR3 sequence is CASSTPQTGGFDYGYTF. CDR3 in DNA: TGTGCCAGTAGTACCCCCCAGACAGGGGGCTTTGACTATGGCTACACCTTC. Looking up the rest from reference TRBV19 and TRBJ1-2 gives the full variable domain: DGGITQSPKYLFRKEGQNVTLSCEQNLNHDAMYWYRQDPGQGLRLIYYSQIVNDFQKGDIAEGYSVSREKKESFPLTVTSAQKNPTAFYLCASSTPQTGGFDYGYTFGSGTRLTVV.

The chain combines TRBV19 with TRBJ2-2, with D possibly matching TRBD1 (5 bases). The CDR3 loop spans 15 amino acids. Germline values: CDR1 LNHDA, CDR2 SQIVND (reference sequence). V lost 3 bases and J lost 4, with 12 bases in between. CDR3 amino acids: CASSIFTGRTGELFF. In DNA, the CDR3 is TGTGCCAGTAGTATTTTCACAGGCCGCACCGGGGAGCTGTTTTTT.

This chain connects TRBV27 to TRBJ1-1, with D possibly matching TRBD1 (6 bases). Trimming stripped 6 bases from V and 5 bases from J, with 13 bases between. The CDR3 covers 13 residues. The germline gives CDR1 MNHEY, CDR2 SMNVEV (reference sequence). CDR3 nucleotides: TGTGCCAGCAGCTTTGGACAGCAGACTGAAGCTTTCTTT. It yields the protein CASSFGQQTEAFF.

V usage is TRBV4-1 and J usage is TRBJ2-5; TRBD2 matches at 8 bases. J gave up 3 bases and V 4 bases, and 4 bases lay outside the gene matches. This CDR3 comprises 14 residues. Germline CDR1 and CDR2: MGHRA and YSYEKL. CDR3: CASSLTSAEETQYF. The CDR3 DNA is TGCGCCAGCAGCCTGACTAGCGCTGAAGAGACCCAGTACTTC.

The chain couples TRBV7-3 to TRBJ2-6; D not resolved. Germline V gene data show CDR1 as SGHTA and CDR2 as FQGTGA. With 1 base removed from V and 4 bases from J, the gap between germline ends came to 8 bases. CDR3 length: 15 residues. Here the CDR3 DNA reads TGTGCCAGCAGCTTAATGGCTTCCGGGGCCAACGTCCTGACTTTC. It yields the protein CASSLMASGANVLTF.

The CDR3 protein is CASRLRSGNTIYF. The CDR3 DNA reads TGCGCCAGCCGACTGCGCTCTGGAAACACCATATATTTT. The chain recombines TRBV23-1 with TRBJ1-3; no clear D gene. TRBV23-1 is an ORF, with its function uncertain. CDR3 length: 13 amino acids. The germline V and J ends were trimmed by 8 bases and 0 bases, with 8 bases remaining between them.

The chain carries TRBV10-3 and TRBJ1-3; 7 bases line up with TRBD1. This CDR3 has 13 residues. From germline, CDR1 is ENHRY and CDR2 SYGVKD. The trim removed 10 bases at V and 4 bases at J, leaving 7 bases unmatched. As DNA, the CDR3 is TGTGCCACTCAGGGGGTGGAAGGAAACACCATATATTTT. It specifies CATQGVEGNTIYF.

This rearrangement joins TRBV28 to TRBJ2-1; TRBD2 is a possible D gene (7 bases). CDR1 and CDR2 (germline): MDHEN, SYDVKM. V lost 7 bases and J 3 bases, leaving 16 bases between the germline ends. This CDR3 contains 15 residues. CDR3 DNA sequence: TGTGCCAGCACACTCGGGGGGCGGATCTACAATGAGCAGTTCTTC. Translated, it gives CASTLGGRIYNEQFF.

V and J are TRBV30 and TRBJ2-2, with D perhaps given as TRBD1 or TRBD2 (5 bases each). V was clipped by 3 bases and J by 6 bases, with 5 bases between them. Germline CDR1 and CDR2: GTSNPN and SVGIG (reference sequence). The CDR3 has 11 amino acids. The CDR3 DNA reads TGTGCCTGGAGGGGGGCCGGGGAGCTGTTTTTT. The encoded protein is CAWRGAGELFF.

The V gene is TRBV2, the J gene TRBJ2-5; TRBD2 aligns across 12 bases. Trimming took 3 bases from V and 1 from J; bases not matched to a gene: 0. This CDR3 is built from 15 residues. CDR1 is SNHLY, CDR2 FYNNEI, per germline. CDR3 nucleotide sequence: TGTGCCAGCAGTGAGGGACTAGCGGGCCAAGAGACCCAGTACTTC. Translating it yields CASSEGLAGQETQYF.

V usage is TRBV6-1 and J usage is TRBJ2-3; possibly TRBD2 for D (6 bases). The V gene lost 4 bases and the J gene lost 5 bases, with 13 bases spanning the gap. CDR1 MNHNS and CDR2 SASEGT come from the germline V gene. The CDR3 length is 14 residues. CDR3 in amino acids: CASSGDFSGDTQYF. CDR3 DNA sequence: TGTGCCAGCAGTGGGGACTTTTCAGGAGATACGCAGTATTTT.

The V and J genes are TRBV10-1 and TRBJ2-2; 11 positions agree with TRBD1. Germline trimming cut 6 bases from V and 0 bases from J; bases unmatched to any gene: 9. This CDR3 spans 18 amino acids. Germline-derived CDR1 and CDR2 are WNHNN and SYGVQD (reference sequence). In nucleotides, the CDR3 is TGCGCCAGCAGCCCCCTGCGGACAGGGGGCGCGAACACCGGGGAGCTGTTTTTT. Its protein product is CASSPLRTGGANTGELFF.

This rearrangement joins TRBV29-1 to TRBJ2-1; 14 bases match TRBD2. With 5 bases clipped from V and 9 bases from J, the junction kept 6 bases outside the gene matches. From germline, CDR1 is SQVTM and CDR2 ANQGSEA. The CDR3 contains 14 residues. The CDR3 region is CSVLPGLAGVEQFF. CDR3 bases: TGCAGCGTTCTGCCGGGACTAGCGGGAGTTGAGCAGTTCTTC.

The rearrangement links TRBV7-6 to TRBJ2-7; possible D gene TRBD1, 5 bases. The CDR3 spans 14 residues. Germline-derived CDR1 and CDR2 are SGHVS and FNYEAQ. Trimming took off 5 bases at V and 2 bases at J, with 13 bases between the two ends. CDR3 bases: TGTGCCAGCAGCGTCACGGAACAGGCCTACGAGCAGTACTTC. Translation gives CASSVTEQAYEQYF.

This clone occurred once. CDR3 sequence: CASKGGAIYGYTF. Written as DNA, the CDR3 is TGTGCCAGTAAGGGGGGCGCGATCTATGGCTACACCTTC. The chain uses TRBV19 and TRBJ1-2; possible D gene TRBD1, 6 bases. The CDR3 sequence is 13 residues long. V was trimmed by 7 bases and J by 4 bases, leaving 13 bases between them. Germline loops: CDR1 LNHDA, CDR2 SQIVND (reference sequence).

The chain carries TRBV19 and TRBJ1-3, with D perhaps matching TRBD1 (6 bases). V lost 7 bases to trimming and J lost 1 base, with 14 bases between them. Germline-derived CDR1 and CDR2 are LNHDA and SQIVND (reference sequence). This CDR3 spans 15 amino acids. CDR3 coding DNA: TGTGCCAGTATCCGCGACAGGTTGTCTGGAAACACCATATATTTT. Translated, it gives CASIRDRLSGNTIYF.

This clone was detected once. The gene calls are TRBV5-1 and TRBJ2-7; 7 nucleotides match TRBD2. Germline-derived CDR1 and CDR2 are SGHRS and YFSETQ. Trimming took 5 bases from V and 4 from J; bases not matched to a gene: 9. The CDR3 totals 14 residues. Here the CDR3 reads CASRAGTTSYEQYF. As DNA, the CDR3 is TGCGCCAGCAGAGCCGGGACTACCTCTTACGAGCAGTACTTC.

The chain combines TRBV28 with TRBJ2-1, with 12 bases aligning to TRBD2. V lost 7 bases, J lost 4 bases, and 14 bases stayed unmatched. Germline V gene lookup returns CDR1 MDHEN and CDR2 SYDVKM. CDR3 size: 18 residues. CDR3 DNA sequence: TGTGCCAGCAAGACTCCCGAACTGACTAGCGGGAGTTACAATGAGCAGTTCTTC. Its protein is CASKTPELTSGSYNEQFF. The full variable domain, its missing parts supplied by reference TRBV28 and TRBJ2-1, is DVKVTQSSRYLVKRTGEKVFLECVQDMDHENMFWYRQDPGLGLRLIYFSYDVKMKEKGDIPEGYSVSREKKERFSLILESASTNQTSMYLCASKTPELTSGSYNEQFFGPGTRLTVL.

A single count supports this clone. The chain employs TRBV25-1 and TRBJ2-7; 9 bases are shared with TRBD1. Germline values: CDR1 MGHDK, CDR2 SYGVNS. The CDR3 contains 15 residues. The J segment lost 3 bases and the V segment lost 2 bases, leaving 5 bases of the junction unmatched. This CDR3 is CASSEPGDRVYEQYF. The CDR3 DNA sequence: TGTGCCAGCAGTGAACCGGGGGACAGGGTCTACGAGCAGTACTTC.

The chain uses TRBV5-6 and TRBJ2-3; 11 nucleotides match TRBD2. Germline CDR1 SGHDT, CDR2 YYEEEE. Unmatched junction bases numbered 6, after V lost 3 bases and J lost 0 bases. The CDR3 runs to 17 residues. This CDR3 is CASSWTTSGGSTDTQYF. In DNA form, the CDR3 reads TGTGCCAGCAGCTGGACCACTAGCGGGGGAAGCACAGATACGCAGTATTTT.

The V call is TRBV5-1, the J call TRBJ2-7, with D maybe TRBD2 (6 bases). CDR3 length: 15 amino acids. Looked up from germline, CDR1 is SGHRS and CDR2 is YFSETQ. The ends were cut back, 4 bases at V and 2 bases at J, with 16 bases in the middle. The CDR3 loop is CASSRRGAGPYEQYF. The CDR3 nucleotides read TGCGCCAGCAGCCGAAGGGGAGCGGGTCCCTACGAGCAGTACTTC. The variable domain in full, completed from reference TRBV5-1 and TRBJ2-7, reads KAGVTQTPRYLIKTRGQQVTLSCSPISGHRSVSWYQQTPGQGLQFLFEYFSETQRNKGNFPGRFSGRQFSNSRSEMNVSTLELGDSALYLCASSRRGAGPYEQYFGPGTRLTVT.

This clone was detected only a few times. The chain links TRBV29-1 to TRBJ1-5; D perhaps matches TRBD1 (6 bases). Trimming removed 3 bases at V and 6 bases at J, with 21 bases between. The length of the CDR3 is 16 residues. Germline CDR1 and CDR2: SQVTM and ANQGSEA. For the CDR3, the DNA is TGCAGCGTTGACCGTCAGCAACGGGGGGCGCCTCAGCCCCAGCATTTT. This translates into CSVDRQQRGAPQPQHF.

This clone was found once. This chain joins TRBV6-5 and TRBJ1-1; D perhaps matches TRBD1 (6 bases). Trimming took 4 bases from V and 11 from J, leaving 26 bases between them. This CDR3 has 16 residues. CDR1 is MNHEY and CDR2 is SVGAGI in the germline V gene. The CDR3 spells CASSFFTGLGASGAFF. The CDR3 DNA is TGTGCCAGCAGTTTCTTTACCGGATTGGGGGCGTCTGGGGCTTTCTTT.

The chain has TRBV11-3 and TRBJ2-3; TRBD2 matches 9 bases. Trimming removed 4 bases from V and 6 bases from J; junction bases left unmatched: 14. The CDR3 consists of 17 residues. CDR1 SGHNT and CDR2 YENEEA come from the germline V gene. The CDR3 loop reads CASSSRGTSRSVDTQYF. The CDR3 bases are TGTGCCAGCAGCTCAAGGGGGACTAGCCGATCTGTGGATACGCAGTATTTT.

This clone is medium-sized by share. The chain couples TRBV7-9 to TRBJ1-2; D possibly corresponds to TRBD1 (5 bases). Germline V gene lookup returns CDR1 SEHNR and CDR2 FQNEAQ (reference sequence). V was shortened by 1 base and J by 2 bases, with 14 bases between the two germline ends. The CDR3 spans 16 residues. CDR3 sequence: CASSLVPTGGNYGYTF. CDR3 DNA sequence: TGTGCCAGCAGCTTAGTCCCCACGGGGGGGAACTATGGCTACACCTTC.

This chain connects TRBV5-4 to TRBJ2-3; D perhaps matches TRBD2 (6 bases). Looked up from germline, CDR1 is SGHNT and CDR2 is YYREEE (reference sequence). The CDR3 is 14 amino acids. Deletions cut 6 bases from V and 4 bases from J, with 15 bases between. For the CDR3, the DNA is TGTGCCAGCAAGCTAGCGTCGGGGGCAGATACGCAGTATTTT. Encoded protein: CASKLASGADTQYF.

This clone has only a few counts. This chain joins TRBV9 and TRBJ2-3; unclear D gene. V lost 2 bases and J lost 0, with 4 bases in between. This CDR3 contains 13 residues. CDR1 is SGDLS, CDR2 YYNGEE, per germline. CDR3 nucleotides: TGTGCCAGCAGCGTTTTTAGCACAGATACGCAGTATTTT. The encoded protein is CASSVFSTDTQYF.

This chain uses TRBV14 with TRBJ2-5, with D perhaps given as TRBD1 or TRBD2 (5 bases each). CDR1 SGHDN and CDR2 FVKESK come from the germline V gene. This CDR3 has 17 residues. The V end lost 0 bases, the J end lost 5 bases, and 19 bases lay between the germline ends. CDR3 in DNA: TGTGCCAGCAGCCAAGATAAGGGGTCAGAGGGGATGGAGACCCAGTACTTC. Protein sequence: CASSQDKGSEGMETQYF.

The V and J genes are TRBV6-5 and TRBJ1-4, with TRBD1 matching 7 bases. Germline trimming cut 0 bases from V and 8 bases from J; bases unmatched to any gene: 6. Germline V gene sequence: CDR1 MNHEY, CDR2 SVGAGI. This CDR3 region has 15 residues. CDR3 bases: TGTGCCAGCAGTTACTCCGGGCTCAGGGGGGAAAAACTGTTTTTT. Its translation is CASSYSGLRGEKLFF.

The chain links TRBV4-1 to TRBJ1-3; D gene unclear. The V end was cut by 0 bases, the J end by 0 bases, with 6 bases between. Germline V gene lookup returns CDR1 MGHRA and CDR2 YSYEKL. The CDR3 is 15 amino acids. The chain's CDR3 is CASSQEVDSGNTIYF. DNA for the CDR3: TGCGCCAGCAGCCAAGAGGTCGACTCTGGAAACACCATATATTTT.